This TCR beta chain derives from a study of chemoradiotherapy in HPV16-positive cancers. Study-level background: Candidate HPV-specific T-cell clones and common TCR motifs came from functional assays in a couple of HPV16-positive patients.

Study findings and constraints: Non-HPV-specific T cells did not expand in tumors during treatment, whereas candidate HPV-specific clones and E7-related motifs did. For HPV16-positive patients, expanding HPV-responsive T cells associated with longer recurrence-free survival.

Repeated repertoire sampling spanned the course of chemoradiotherapy. Notes on this clone: Its specificity is not known.

The V and J ends lost 7 bases and 6 bases, in that order; junction bases with no gene match: 4. This CDR3 region has 11 residues. Germline V CDR1 and CDR2: SQVTM, ANQGSEA. The repertoire was sequenced with immunoSEQ multiplex PCR; TCRdb's copy has only in-frame clones and lacks some. The table records around 13,000 clones, under 75% of them present only once. The receptor comes from a human donor with HPV-associated anogenital cancer. The specimen was taken from a patient who underwent chemoradiotherapy. The chain carries TRBV29-1 and TRBJ2-7; TRBD1 matches 9 bases. The CDR3 here is CSGGQGLEQYF. CDR3 bases: TGCAGCGGTGGACAGGGGCTCGAGCAGTACTTC.